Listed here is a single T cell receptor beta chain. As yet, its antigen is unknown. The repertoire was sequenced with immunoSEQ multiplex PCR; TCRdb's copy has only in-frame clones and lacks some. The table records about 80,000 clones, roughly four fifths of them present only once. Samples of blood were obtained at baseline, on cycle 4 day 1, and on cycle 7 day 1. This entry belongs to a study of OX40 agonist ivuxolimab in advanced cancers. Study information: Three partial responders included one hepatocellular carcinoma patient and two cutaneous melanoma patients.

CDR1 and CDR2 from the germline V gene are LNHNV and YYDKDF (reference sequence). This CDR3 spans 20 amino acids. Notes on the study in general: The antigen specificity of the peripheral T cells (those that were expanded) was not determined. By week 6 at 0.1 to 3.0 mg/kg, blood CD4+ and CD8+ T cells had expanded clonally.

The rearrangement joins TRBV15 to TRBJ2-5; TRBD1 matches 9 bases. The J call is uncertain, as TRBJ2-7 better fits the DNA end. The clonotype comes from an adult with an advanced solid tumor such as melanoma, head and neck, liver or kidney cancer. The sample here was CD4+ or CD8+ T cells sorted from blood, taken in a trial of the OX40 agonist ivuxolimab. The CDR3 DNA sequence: TGTGCCACCAGCCCCCCACTAGGAGCACAGGGGGCTACTACTCCGTACGAGCAGTACTTC. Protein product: CATSPPLGAQGATTPYEQYF.